A selection of T cell receptor beta chains follows, all from one sample in a study of PD-1 blockade in classical Hodgkin lymphoma. Assay: immunoSEQ multiplex PCR; the TCRdb copy retains only in-frame clones and omits some. The profile shows around 92,000 clones, 83% of them singletons. The input for sequencing was peripheral blood mononuclear cells (PBMCs), taken before the fourth cycle of nivolumab. These receptors were collected from a human donor with classical Hodgkin lymphoma. The CDR3 runs from the conserved cysteine through the conserved F or W. The order of the fields is D gene, J gene, V gene, clone size, CDR3 protein, CDR3 DNA. The D gene is left open where the match is weak. Where a row states a size, it is once, few, many or the class of an expanded clone; other rows omit it.

TRBD2 | TRBJ2-1 | TRBV10-3 | . | CAISERAGGGISYNEQFF | TGTGCCATCAGTGAGCGAGCGGGAGGGGGTATATCCTACAATGAGCAGTTCTTC
. | TRBJ2-3 | TRBV5-1 | . | CASSLGVAASTDTQYF | TGCGCCAGCAGCTTGGGGGTAGCGGCCAGCACAGATACGCAGTATTTT
. | TRBJ1-3 | TRBV16 | few | CASSQFSPRDRNTIYF | TGTGCCAGCAGCCAATTTTCTCCCAGGGACCGAAACACCATATATTTT
TRBD2 | TRBJ2-1 | TRBV11-3 | . | CASSLGLAGGYNEQFF | TGTGCCAGCAGCTTAGGACTAGCGGGAGGCTACAATGAGCAGTTCTTC
. | TRBJ2-5 | TRBV10-2 | . | CASSGRGGSGRETQYF | TGCGCCAGCAGTGGTAGGGGGGGTTCGGGCCGAGAGACCCAGTACTTC
. | TRBJ1-1 | TRBV6-1 | . | CASREGRNTEAFF | TGTGCCAGCAGGGAGGGCCGAAACACTGAAGCTTTCTTT
. | TRBJ2-5 | TRBV11-3 | . | CASSLRRTQETQYF | TGTGCCAGCAGCTTAAGGCGGACCCAAGAGACCCAGTACTTC
. | TRBJ2-1 | TRBV27 | . | CASSLLYTKGTPINEQFF | TGTGCCAGCAGTTTATTGTACACGAAGGGAACGCCGATCAATGAGCAGTTCTTC
TRBD2 | TRBJ2-2 | TRBV5-8 | . | CASSLARTSGGNTGELFF | TGTGCCAGCAGCTTGGCCCGGACTAGCGGGGGGAACACCGGGGAGCTGTTTTTT
TRBD2 | TRBJ2-2 | TRBV7-3 | . | CASTSGSPGELFF | TGTGCCTCGACTAGCGGGAGTCCCGGGGAGCTGTTTTTT
TRBD2 | TRBJ2-7 | TRBV5-4 | . | CASSRRERGYEQYF | TGTGCCAGCAGCAGGCGGGAGCGGGGGTACGAGCAGTACTTC
. | TRBJ1-1 | TRBV7-6 | many | CASSAYRGNTEAFF | TGTGCCAGCAGCGCATACCGGGGGAACACTGAAGCTTTCTTT
TRBD2 | TRBJ2-1 | TRBV18 | . | CASSPSSGSINEQFF | TGTGCCAGCTCACCATCTAGCGGGAGTATCAATGAGCAGTTCTTC
TRBD2 | TRBJ2-1 | TRBV7-2 | . | CASSTGLARETVEFF | TGTGCCAGCAGCACCGGACTAGCTCGGGAGACGGTCGAGTTCTTC
. | TRBJ1-3 | TRBV9 | . | CASSVVESGNTIYF | TGTGCCAGCAGCGTAGTGGAGAGCGGAAACACCATATATTTT
TRBD2 | TRBJ2-7 | TRBV5-1 | . | CASSVPDRLAASGEYEQYF | TGCGCCAGCAGCGTCCCGGACCGATTGGCTGCTAGCGGGGAATACGAGCAGTACTTC
TRBD2 | TRBJ2-2 | TRBV11-3 | few | CASVPSGSKNTGELFF | TGTGCCAGTGTGCCTAGCGGGAGTAAGAACACCGGGGAGCTGTTTTTT
. | TRBJ2-7 | TRBV18 | . | CASSVGAKSYEQYF | TGTGCCAGCTCAGTAGGGGCGAAGTCCTACGAGCAGTACTTC
TRBD1 | TRBJ2-1 | TRBV7-3 | once | CASSQDRENEQFF | TGTGCCAGCAGTCAGGACAGGGAAAATGAGCAGTTCTTC
TRBD2 | TRBJ2-1 | TRBV5-6 | . | CASSALAGGESTYNEQFF | TGTGCCAGCAGCGCTTTAGCGGGAGGGGAATCCACCTACAATGAGCAGTTCTTC
. | TRBJ1-2 | TRBV2 | . | CASSQQASDYGYTF | TGTGCCAGCAGCCAACAGGCTAGCGATTATGGCTACACCTTC
TRBD1 | TRBJ2-7 | TRBV7-2 | . | CASSLRPRTGKWSYEQYF | TGTGCCAGCAGCTTACGACCAAGGACAGGGAAGTGGTCCTACGAGCAGTACTTC
. | TRBJ2-1 | TRBV11-3 | . | CASSSFEGGEQFF | TGTGCCAGCAGCAGCTTCGAAGGGGGGGAGCAGTTCTTC
. | TRBJ1-1 | TRBV10-3 | . | CAINYHGGNTEAFF | TGTGCCATCAACTATCATGGAGGGAACACTGAAGCTTTCTTT